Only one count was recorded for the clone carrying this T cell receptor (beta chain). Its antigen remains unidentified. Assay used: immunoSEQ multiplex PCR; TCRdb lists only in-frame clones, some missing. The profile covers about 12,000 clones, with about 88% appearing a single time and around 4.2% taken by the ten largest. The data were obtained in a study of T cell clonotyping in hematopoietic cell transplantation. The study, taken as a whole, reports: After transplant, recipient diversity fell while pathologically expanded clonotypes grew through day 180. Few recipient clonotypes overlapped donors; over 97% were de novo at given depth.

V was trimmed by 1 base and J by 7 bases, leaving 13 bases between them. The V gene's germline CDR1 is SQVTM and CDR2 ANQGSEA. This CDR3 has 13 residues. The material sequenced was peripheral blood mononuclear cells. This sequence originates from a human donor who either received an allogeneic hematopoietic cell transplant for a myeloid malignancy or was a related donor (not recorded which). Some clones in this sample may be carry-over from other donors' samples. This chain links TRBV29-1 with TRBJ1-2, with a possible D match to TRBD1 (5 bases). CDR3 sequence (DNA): TGCAGCGTTGAAGGTGTAGTCAGGGCTGGCTACACCTTC. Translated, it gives CSVEGVVRAGYTF.